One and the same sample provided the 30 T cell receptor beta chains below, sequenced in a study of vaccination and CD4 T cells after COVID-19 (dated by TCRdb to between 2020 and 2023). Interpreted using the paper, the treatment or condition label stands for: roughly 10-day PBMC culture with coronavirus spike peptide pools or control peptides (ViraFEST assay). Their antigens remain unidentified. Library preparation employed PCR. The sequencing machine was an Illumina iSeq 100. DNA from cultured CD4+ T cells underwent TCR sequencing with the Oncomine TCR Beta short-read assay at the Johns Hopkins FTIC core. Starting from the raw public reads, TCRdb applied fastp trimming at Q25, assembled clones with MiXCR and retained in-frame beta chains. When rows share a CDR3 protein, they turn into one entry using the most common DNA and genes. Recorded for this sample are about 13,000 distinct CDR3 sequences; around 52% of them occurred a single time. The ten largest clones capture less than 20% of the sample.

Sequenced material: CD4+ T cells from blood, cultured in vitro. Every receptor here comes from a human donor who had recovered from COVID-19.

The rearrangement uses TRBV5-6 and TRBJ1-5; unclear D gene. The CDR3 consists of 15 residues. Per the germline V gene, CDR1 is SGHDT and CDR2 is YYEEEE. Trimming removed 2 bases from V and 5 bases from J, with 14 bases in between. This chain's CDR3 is CASSLGNSRDQPQHF. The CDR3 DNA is TGTGCCAGCAGCTTAGGGAACAGCCGCGATCAGCCCCAGCATTTT.

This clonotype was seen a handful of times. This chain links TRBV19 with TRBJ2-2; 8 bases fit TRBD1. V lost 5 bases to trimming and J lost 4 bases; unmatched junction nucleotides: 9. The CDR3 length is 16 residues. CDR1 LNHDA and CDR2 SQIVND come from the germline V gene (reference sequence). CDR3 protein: CASSHPGQAGTGELFF. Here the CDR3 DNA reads TGTGCCAGTAGTCATCCGGGACAGGCGGGCACCGGGGAGCTGTTTTTT.

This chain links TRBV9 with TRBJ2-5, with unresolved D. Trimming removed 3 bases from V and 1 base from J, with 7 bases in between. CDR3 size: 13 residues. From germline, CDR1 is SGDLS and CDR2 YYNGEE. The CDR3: CASSARFQETQYF. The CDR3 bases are TGTGCCAGCAGCGCACGATTCCAAGAGACCCAGTACTTC. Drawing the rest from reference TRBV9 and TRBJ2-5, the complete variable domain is DSGVTQTPKHLITATGQRVTLRCSPRSGDLSVYWYQQSLDQGLQFLIQYYNGEERAKGNILERFSAQQFPDLHSELNLSSLELGDSALYFCASSARFQETQYFGPGTRLLVL.

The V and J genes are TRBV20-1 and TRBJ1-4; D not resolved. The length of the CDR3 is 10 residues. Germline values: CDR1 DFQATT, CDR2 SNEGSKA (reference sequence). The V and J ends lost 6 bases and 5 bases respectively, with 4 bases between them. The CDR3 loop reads CSARNEKLFF. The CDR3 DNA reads TGCAGTGCAAGAAATGAAAAACTGTTTTTT.

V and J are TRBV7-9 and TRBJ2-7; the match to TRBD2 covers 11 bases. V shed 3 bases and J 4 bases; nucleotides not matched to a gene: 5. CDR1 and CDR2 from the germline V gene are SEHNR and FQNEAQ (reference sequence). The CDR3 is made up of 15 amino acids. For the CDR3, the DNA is TGTGCCAGCAGCTTGATTACTAGCGGGAGTTACGAGCAGTACTTC. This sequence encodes CASSLITSGSYEQYF. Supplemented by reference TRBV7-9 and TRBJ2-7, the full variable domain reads DTGVSQNPRHKITKRGQNVTFRCDPISEHNRLYWYRQTLGQGPEFLTYFQNEAQLEKSRLLSDRFSAERPKGSFSTLEIQRTEQGDSAMYLCASSLITSGSYEQYFGPGTRLTVT.

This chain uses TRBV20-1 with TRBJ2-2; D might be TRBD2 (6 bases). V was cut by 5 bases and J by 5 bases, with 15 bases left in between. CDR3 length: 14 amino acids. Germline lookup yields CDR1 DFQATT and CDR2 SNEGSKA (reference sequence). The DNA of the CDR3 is TGCAGTGCTTTCCGGGACTGGAGTACCGGGGAGCTGTTTTTT. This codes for CSAFRDWSTGELFF.

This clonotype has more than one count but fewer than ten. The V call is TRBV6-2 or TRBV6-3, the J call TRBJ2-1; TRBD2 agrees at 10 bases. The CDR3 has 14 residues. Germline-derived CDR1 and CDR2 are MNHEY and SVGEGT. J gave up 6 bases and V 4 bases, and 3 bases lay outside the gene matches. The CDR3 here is CASSWASGSNEQFF. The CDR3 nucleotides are TGTGCCAGCAGTTGGGCTAGCGGGAGCAATGAGCAGTTCTTC.

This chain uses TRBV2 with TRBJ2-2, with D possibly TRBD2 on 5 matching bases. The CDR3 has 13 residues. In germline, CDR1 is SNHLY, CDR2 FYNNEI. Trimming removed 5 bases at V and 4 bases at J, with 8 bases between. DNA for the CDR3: TGTGCCAGCAGTACACTAGGCACCGGGGAGCTGTTTTTT. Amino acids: CASSTLGTGELFF.

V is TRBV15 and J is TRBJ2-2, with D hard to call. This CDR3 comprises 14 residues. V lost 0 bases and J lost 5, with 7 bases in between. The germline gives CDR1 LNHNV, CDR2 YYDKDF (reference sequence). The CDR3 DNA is TGTGCCACCAGCAGAGACGCGGTAACCGGGGAGCTGTTTTTT. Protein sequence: CATSRDAVTGELFF. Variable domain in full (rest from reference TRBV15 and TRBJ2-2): DAMVIQNPRYQVTQFGKPVTLSCSQTLNHNVMYWYQQKSSQAPKLLFHYYDKDFNNEADTPDNFQSRRPNTSFCFLDIRSPGLGDTAMYLCATSRDAVTGELFFGEGSRLTVL.

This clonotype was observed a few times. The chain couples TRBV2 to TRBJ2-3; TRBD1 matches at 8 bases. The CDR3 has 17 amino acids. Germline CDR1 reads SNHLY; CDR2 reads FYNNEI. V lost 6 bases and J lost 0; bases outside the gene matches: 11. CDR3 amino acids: CASRRVRDRISTDTQYF. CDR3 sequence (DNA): TGTGCCAGCAGGCGTGTCCGGGACAGGATAAGCACAGATACGCAGTATTTT.

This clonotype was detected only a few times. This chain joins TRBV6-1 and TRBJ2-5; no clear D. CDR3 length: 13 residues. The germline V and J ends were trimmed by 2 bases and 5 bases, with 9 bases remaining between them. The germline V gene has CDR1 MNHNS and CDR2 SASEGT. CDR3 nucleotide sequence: TGTGCCAGCAGTGAAAGGACCCGGGAGACCCAGTACTTC. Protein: CASSERTRETQYF.

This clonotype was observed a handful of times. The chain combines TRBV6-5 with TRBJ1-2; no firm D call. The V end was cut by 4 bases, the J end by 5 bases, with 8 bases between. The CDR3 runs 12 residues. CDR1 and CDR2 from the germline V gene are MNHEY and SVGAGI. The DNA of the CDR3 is TGTGCCAGCAGTTTGGGCGGGTATGGCTACACCTTC. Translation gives CASSLGGYGYTF.

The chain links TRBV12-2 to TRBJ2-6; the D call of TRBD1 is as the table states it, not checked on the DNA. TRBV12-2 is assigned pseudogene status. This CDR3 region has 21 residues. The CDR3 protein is CASRFGGLGGPPPSGANVLTF. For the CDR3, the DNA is TGTGCAAGTCGCTTCGGGGGACTCGGGGGGCCACCCCCGTCTGGGGCCAACGTCCTGACTTTC.

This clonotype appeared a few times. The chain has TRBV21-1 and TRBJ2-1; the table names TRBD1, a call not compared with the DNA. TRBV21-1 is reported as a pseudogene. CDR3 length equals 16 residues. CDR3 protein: CASSKGPPQGAHEQFF. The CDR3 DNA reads TGTGCCAGCAGCAAAGGCCCTCCCCAGGGGGCGCATGAGCAGTTCTTC.

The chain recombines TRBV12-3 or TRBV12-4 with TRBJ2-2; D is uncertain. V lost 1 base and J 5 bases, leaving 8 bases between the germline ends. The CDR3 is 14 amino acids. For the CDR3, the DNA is TGTGCCAGCAGTTTAGGACTTCCGACCGGGGAGCTGTTTTTT. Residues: CASSLGLPTGELFF.

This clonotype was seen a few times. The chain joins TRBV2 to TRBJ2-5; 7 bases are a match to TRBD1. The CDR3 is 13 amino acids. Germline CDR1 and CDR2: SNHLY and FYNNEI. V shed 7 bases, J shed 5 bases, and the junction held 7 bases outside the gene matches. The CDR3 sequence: CASTEDRLETQYF. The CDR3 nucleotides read TGTGCCAGCACTGAGGACAGGCTTGAGACCCAGTACTTC.

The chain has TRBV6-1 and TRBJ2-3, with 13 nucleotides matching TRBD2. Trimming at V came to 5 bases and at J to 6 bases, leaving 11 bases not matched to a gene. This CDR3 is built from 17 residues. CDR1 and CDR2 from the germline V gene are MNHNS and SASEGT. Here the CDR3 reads CASSRQGLAGARDTQYF. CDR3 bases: TGTGCCAGCAGTCGGCAAGGACTAGCGGGAGCGAGGGATACGCAGTATTTT.

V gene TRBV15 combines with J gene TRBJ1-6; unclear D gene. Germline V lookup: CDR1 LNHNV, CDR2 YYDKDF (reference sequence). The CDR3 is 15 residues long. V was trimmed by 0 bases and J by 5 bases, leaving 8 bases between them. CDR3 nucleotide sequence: TGTGCCACCAGCAGAGATAGAGGCCATAATTCACCCCTCCACTTT. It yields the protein CATSRDRGHNSPLHF.

CDR3 nucleotide sequence: TGTGCCAGCAGTGGAGGACAGGGAACCTATGGCTACACCTTC. Amino acids: CASSGGQGTYGYTF. J is TRBJ1-2 and V is TRBV6-1; 8 bases align to TRBD1. J was trimmed by 4 bases and V by 4 bases; bases with no gene match: 5. The length of the CDR3 is 14 residues. The germline gives CDR1 MNHNS, CDR2 SASEGT.

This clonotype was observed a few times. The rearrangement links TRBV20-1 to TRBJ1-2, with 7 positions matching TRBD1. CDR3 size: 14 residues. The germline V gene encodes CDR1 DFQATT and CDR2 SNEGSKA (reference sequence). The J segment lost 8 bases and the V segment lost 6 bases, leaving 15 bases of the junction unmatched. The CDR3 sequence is CSAGGQAHFPGYTF. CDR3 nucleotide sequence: TGCAGTGCAGGCGGACAGGCCCACTTCCCGGGCTACACCTTC.

The CDR3 DNA sequence: TGTGCCAGTAGTCGGGGGGGAAGCACAGATACGCAGTATTTT. It yields the protein CASSRGGSTDTQYF. J is TRBJ2-3 and V is TRBV19, with TRBD2 matching 8 bases. CDR1 and CDR2 from the germline V gene are LNHDA and SQIVND (reference sequence). Trimming took 5 bases from V and 0 from J; bases not matched to a gene: 1. This CDR3 spans 14 amino acids.

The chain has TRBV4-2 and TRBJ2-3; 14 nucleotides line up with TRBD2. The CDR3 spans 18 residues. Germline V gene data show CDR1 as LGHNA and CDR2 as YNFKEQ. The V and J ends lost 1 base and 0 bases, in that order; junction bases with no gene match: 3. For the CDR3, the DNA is TGTGCCAGCAGCCAAGGACTAGCGGGAGGGCCTAGCACAGATACGCAGTATTTT. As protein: CASSQGLAGGPSTDTQYF.

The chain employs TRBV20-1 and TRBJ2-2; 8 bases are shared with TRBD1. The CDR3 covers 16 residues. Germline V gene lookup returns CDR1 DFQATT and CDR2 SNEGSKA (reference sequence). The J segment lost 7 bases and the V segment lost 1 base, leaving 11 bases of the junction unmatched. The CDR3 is CSARASADRGSGELFF. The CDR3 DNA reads TGCAGTGCTAGAGCCTCCGCAGACAGGGGAAGCGGGGAGCTGTTTTTT.

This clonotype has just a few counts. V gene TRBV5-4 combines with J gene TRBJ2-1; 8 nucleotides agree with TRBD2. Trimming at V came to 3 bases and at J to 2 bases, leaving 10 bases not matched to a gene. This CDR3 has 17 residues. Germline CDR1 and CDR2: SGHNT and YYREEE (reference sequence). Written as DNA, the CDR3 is TGTGCCAGCAGCTCCCCTACGGGAGGGTACACCTACAATGAGCAGTTCTTC. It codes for CASSSPTGGYTYNEQFF.

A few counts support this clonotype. CDR3 nucleotides: TGTGCCAGCAGCTTAGCCGGGTTGGGCAGCAATCAGCCCCAGCATTTT. This sequence encodes CASSLAGLGSNQPQHF. The chain recombines TRBV7-2 with TRBJ1-5; D call uncertain. The CDR3 runs to 16 residues. Germline CDR1 is SGHTA and CDR2 is FQGNSA. V was pared by 0 bases and J by 1 base, with 10 bases between. Full variable domain (outside the CDR3, taken from reference TRBV7-2 and TRBJ1-5): GAGVSQSPSNKVTEKGKDVELRCDPISGHTALYWYRQSLGQGLEFLIYFQGNSAPDKSGLPSDRFSAERTGGSVSTLTIQRTQQEDSAVYLCASSLAGLGSNQPQHFGDGTRLSIL.

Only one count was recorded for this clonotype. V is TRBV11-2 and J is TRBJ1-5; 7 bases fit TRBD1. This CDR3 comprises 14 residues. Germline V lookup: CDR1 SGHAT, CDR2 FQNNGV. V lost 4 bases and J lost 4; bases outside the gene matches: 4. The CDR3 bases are TGTGCCAGCAGCTCGGGACAGCCGAATCAGCCCCAGCATTTT. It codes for CASSSGQPNQPQHF.

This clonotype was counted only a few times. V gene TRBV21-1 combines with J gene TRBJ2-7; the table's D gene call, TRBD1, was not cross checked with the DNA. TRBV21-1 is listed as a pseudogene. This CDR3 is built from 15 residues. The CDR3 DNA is TGTGCCAGCAGCGCCCAGACAGGGAAACACTACGAGCAGTACTTC. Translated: CASSAQTGKHYEQYF.

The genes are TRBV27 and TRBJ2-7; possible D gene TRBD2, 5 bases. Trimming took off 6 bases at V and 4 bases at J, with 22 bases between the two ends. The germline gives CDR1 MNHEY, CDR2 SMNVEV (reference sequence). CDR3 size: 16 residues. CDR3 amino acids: CASSPQRGRNSYEQYF. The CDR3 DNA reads TGTGCCAGCAGCCCCCAGCGTGGGAGAAACTCTTACGAGCAGTACTTC.

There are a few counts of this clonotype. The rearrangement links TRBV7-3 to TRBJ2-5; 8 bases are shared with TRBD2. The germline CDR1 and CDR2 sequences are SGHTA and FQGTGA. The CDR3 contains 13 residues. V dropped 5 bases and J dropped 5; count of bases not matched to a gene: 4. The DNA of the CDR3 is TGTGCCAGCAGCGCAGCGGGAGTCGAGACCCAGTACTTC. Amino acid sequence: CASSAAGVETQYF.

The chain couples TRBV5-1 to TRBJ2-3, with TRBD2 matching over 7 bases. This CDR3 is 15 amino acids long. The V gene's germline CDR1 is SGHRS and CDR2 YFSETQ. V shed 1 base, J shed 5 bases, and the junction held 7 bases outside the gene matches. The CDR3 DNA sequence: TGCGCCAGCAGCTTGCCAGCGGGGCGAGGAGATACGCAGTATTTT. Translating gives CASSLPAGRGDTQYF.